The rows below give T cell receptor beta chains drawn from one sample of a study of cytomegalovirus exposure and HLA in healthy donors. The repertoire was sequenced with immunoSEQ multiplex PCR; TCRdb's copy has only in-frame clones and lacks some. The sample lists more than 95,000 clones; roughly 71% were seen once. The sequenced material came from PBMCs. Every receptor here comes from a woman aged 50 to 65 in good health and CMV-seropositive. Each CDR3 is given with its conserved first and last residue. The order of the fields is D gene, CDR3 length, V gene, clone size, J gene, CDR3 protein, CDR3 DNA. The D gene is left open where the match is weak. Clone size is given for some rows only: seen once, a few or many times, or a class if the clone is expanded.

>TRBD1|15|TRBV4-1|NA|TRBJ2-3
CASSHEGQGADTQYF
TGCGCCAGCAGCCACGAGGGACAGGGCGCTGATACGCAGTATTTT
>TRBD1|15|TRBV7-2|few|TRBJ1-5
CASSLRTGSNQPQHF
TGTGCCAGCAGCCTGCGGACAGGTAGCAATCAGCCCCAGCATTTT
>TRBD1|14|TRBV30|NA|TRBJ2-1
CAWSRTGGNSEQFF
TGTGCCTGGAGTCGGACAGGGGGAAATAGTGAGCAGTTCTTC
>TRBD1|16|TRBV5-6|once|TRBJ1-1
CASSTGLRGKNTEAFF
TGTGCCAGCAGCACCGGACTCAGGGGGAAGAACACTGAAGCTTTCTTT
>NA|12|TRBV28|NA|TRBJ1-2
CASRADPYGYTF
TGTGCCAGCAGGGCTGATCCTTATGGCTACACCTTC
>NA|16|TRBV7-9|NA|TRBJ2-6
CASSLDGGPGANALTF
TGTGCCAGCAGCTTAGACGGGGGGCCCGGGGCCAACGCCCTGACTTTC
>NA|12|TRBV7-9|NA|TRBJ2-7
CASSFEIYEQYF
TGTGCCAGCAGCTTCGAGATCTACGAGCAGTACTTC
>NA|13|TRBV29-1|NA|TRBJ2-7
CSVPADSFYEQYF
TGCAGCGTTCCCGCCGACAGCTTCTACGAGCAGTACTTC
>TRBD1|15|TRBV18|once|TRBJ1-1
CASSRMDRVNTEAFF
TGTGCCAGCTCGCGCATGGACAGGGTAAACACTGAAGCTTTCTTT
>TRBD1|16|TRBV7-9|NA|TRBJ1-6
CASRGGSQGENSPLHF
TGTGCCAGCCGTGGGGGGAGCCAGGGGGAAAATTCACCCCTCCACTTT
>NA|16|TRBV7-9|NA|TRBJ2-2
CSSSPVPTTNTGELFF
TGTTCCAGCAGCCCCGTTCCAACAACGAACACCGGGGAGCTGTTTTTT
>NA|14|TRBV10-3|NA|TRBJ1-2
CAISDYGKGDGYTF
TGTGCCATCAGTGATTACGGGAAGGGGGATGGCTACACCTTC
>TRBD2|17|TRBV4-3|once|TRBJ2-7
CASSQEAWGSGGNEQYF
TGCGCCAGCAGCCAAGAAGCTTGGGGGAGCGGGGGAAACGAGCAGTACTTC
>TRBD1|16|TRBV4-1|NA|TRBJ2-7
CASSQASDRVTYEQYF
TGCGCCAGCAGCCAAGCTTCCGACAGGGTTACCTACGAGCAGTACTTC
>NA|17|TRBV27|NA|TRBJ2-1
CASSLSGGPRADNEQFF
TGTGCCAGCAGTTTATCGGGGGGGCCGCGGGCTGACAATGAGCAGTTCTTC
>TRBD1|12|TRBV7-9|NA|TRBJ2-7
CATGQGFYEQYF
TGTGCCACCGGACAGGGGTTCTACGAGCAGTACTTC
>TRBD1|15|TRBV19|NA|TRBJ1-5
CASTIRTGSNQPQHF
TGTGCCAGTACTATCCGGACAGGTAGCAATCAGCCCCAGCATTTT
>TRBD1|15|TRBV28|NA|TRBJ1-6
CASSSADRNNSPLHF
TGTGCCAGCAGTTCCGCGGACAGGAATAATTCACCCCTCCACTTT
>NA|13|TRBV29-1|once|TRBJ1-1
CSVTTTANTEAFF
TGCAGCGTCACGACGACAGCGAACACTGAAGCTTTCTTT
>TRBD1|14|TRBV29-1|NA|TRBJ2-5
CSVVPGQSQETQYF
TGCAGCGTTGTCCCGGGACAGTCCCAAGAGACCCAGTACTTC
>NA|11|TRBV30|NA|TRBJ2-1
CAWTGSNEQFF
TGTGCCTGGACAGGGTCGAATGAGCAGTTCTTC
>TRBD1|14|TRBV5-1|once|TRBJ2-1
CASSFQGEYNEQFF
TGCGCCAGCAGCTTCCAGGGGGAGTACAATGAGCAGTTCTTC
>TRBD1|16|TRBV2|few|TRBJ1-1
CASSPGTGKGDTEAFF
TGTGCCAGCAGCCCAGGGACAGGGAAGGGGGACACTGAAGCTTTCTTT
>NA|15|TRBV5-4|few|TRBJ2-1
CASSFAQGSYNEQFF
TGTGCCAGCAGCTTCGCTCAGGGCTCCTACAATGAGCAGTTCTTC
>TRBD1|15|TRBV5-6|NA|TRBJ1-6
CASSLGQGSNSPLHF
TGTGCCAGCAGCTTAGGACAGGGGTCTAATTCACCCCTCCACTTT
>NA|14|TRBV11-2|NA|TRBJ1-4
CASSLNREDEKLFF
TGTGCCAGCAGCTTAAACAGGGAAGACGAAAAACTGTTTTTT
>TRBD1|14|TRBV18|few|TRBJ2-7
CASSPRETGDQQYF
TGTGCCAGCTCACCACGTGAGACAGGGGACCAGCAGTACTTC
>TRBD1|13|TRBV9|NA|TRBJ1-2
CASSIQGAGGYTF
TGTGCCAGCAGCATACAGGGGGCGGGTGGCTACACCTTC
>TRBD1|15|TRBV15|NA|TRBJ2-5
CATSREDRGVAAQYF
TGTGCCACCAGCAGAGAGGACAGGGGCGTCGCGGCCCAGTACTTC
>NA|13|TRBV9|NA|TRBJ1-2
CASSPGQYYGYTF
TGTGCCAGCAGCCCCGGACAGTACTATGGCTACACCTTC
>TRBD2|14|TRBV7-2|few|TRBJ2-7
CASSSAGGPLEQYF
TGTGCCAGCAGCTCAGCGGGGGGGCCTCTCGAGCAGTACTTC
>TRBD1|12|TRBV9|NA|TRBJ1-6
CASSYDRGPLHF
TGTGCCAGCAGCTATGACAGGGGCCCCCTCCACTTT
>NA|11|TRBV7-2|NA|TRBJ2-7
CASSFGVEQYF
TGTGCCAGCAGCTTCGGGGTAGAGCAGTACTTC
>TRBD1|13|TRBV30|NA|TRBJ2-5
CAWITGGRETQYF
TGTGCCTGGATCACAGGGGGCAGGGAGACCCAGTACTTC
>NA|14|TRBV19|NA|TRBJ2-3
CASSMGGRTDTQYF
TGTGCCAGTAGTATGGGCGGGCGCACAGATACGCAGTATTTT
>NA|12|TRBV2|few|TRBJ2-3
CASGQGSDTQYF
TGTGCCAGCGGTCAGGGGTCAGATACGCAGTATTTT
>TRBD1|15|TRBV5-4|NA|TRBJ2-4
CASSLGQGAKNIQYF
TGTGCCAGCAGCTTGGGACAGGGGGCCAAAAACATTCAGTACTTC
>NA|16|TRBV4-3|once|TRBJ2-3
CASSQAVAETTDTQYF
TGCGCCAGCAGCCAAGCGGTAGCGGAGACCACAGATACGCAGTATTTT
>NA|15|TRBV28|NA|TRBJ2-1
CASSFRDKGRDEQFF
TGTGCCAGCAGTTTCCGGGATAAGGGTCGGGATGAGCAGTTCTTC
>NA|14|TRBV5-1|NA|TRBJ1-5
CASSLTPFNQPQHF
TGCGCCAGCAGCTTGACACCGTTCAATCAGCCCCAGCATTTT
>TRBD1|15|TRBV5-1|NA|TRBJ2-1
CASSVAGTDYNEQFF
TGCGCCAGCAGCGTCGCCGGGACAGACTACAATGAGCAGTTCTTC
>TRBD1|17|TRBV6-1|NA|TRBJ2-6
CASSGWDSFSGANVLTF
TGTGCCAGCAGTGGTTGGGACAGCTTCTCTGGGGCCAACGTCCTGACTTTC
>NA|13|TRBV6-1|NA|TRBJ2-7
CASSENARDEQYF
TGTGCCAGCAGTGAAAATGCCAGGGACGAGCAGTACTTC
>NA|15|TRBV7-2|NA|TRBJ1-2
CASSLAGVGNYGYTF
TGTGCCAGCAGCTTAGCAGGGGTCGGTAACTATGGCTACACCTTC
>NA|15|TRBV18|NA|TRBJ2-7
CASSPVSGDRGPQYF
TGTGCCAGCTCACCCGTCTCTGGTGATAGGGGTCCTCAGTACTTC
>TRBD2|15|TRBV11-2|NA|TRBJ2-5
CASSVGLAGGETQYF
TGTGCCAGCAGCGTAGGACTAGCGGGAGGAGAGACCCAGTACTTC
>NA|15|TRBV5-1|once|TRBJ2-1
CASSLRDPGYNEQFF
TGCGCCAGCAGCTTGAGGGATCCGGGGTACAATGAGCAGTTCTTC
>TRBD1|15|TRBV7-9|NA|TRBJ1-2
CASSEPGQGLYGYTF
TGTGCCAGCAGCGAACCGGGACAGGGGCTCTATGGCTACACCTTC
>NA|15|TRBV5-4|medium-sized|TRBJ1-1
CASSLELREVTEAFF
TGTGCCAGCAGCTTGGAGCTCAGGGAGGTTACTGAAGCTTTCTTT
>NA|14|TRBV6-6|NA|TRBJ1-5
CASEQGGLNQPQHF
TGTGCCAGCGAACAGGGAGGGCTCAATCAGCCCCAGCATTTT
>NA|14|TRBV9|NA|TRBJ1-2
CASTTPPSNYGYTF
TGTGCCAGCACCACTCCGCCCTCAAACTATGGCTACACCTTC
>NA|16|TRBV7-9|few|TRBJ2-3
CASSLAGGRGTDTQYF
TGTGCCAGCAGCTTAGCCGGGGGGCGGGGCACAGATACGCAGTATTTT
>NA|14|TRBV28|NA|TRBJ2-7
CASRIQGPSYEQYF
TGTGCCAGCAGGATACAGGGTCCGTCCTACGAGCAGTACTTC
>NA|15|TRBV4-2|NA|TRBJ2-1
CASSVLGSSYNEQFF
TGTGCCAGCAGTGTGTTAGGGAGCTCCTACAATGAGCAGTTCTTC